This T cell receptor (beta chain) came from a study of shared clonotypes between healthy human individuals. CD4+ cell separation produced CD45RA+ naive and CD45RA-negative memory subsets. Genomic DNA from each subset was divided evenly over several immunoSEQ plates. It was 150 to 250 ng DNA, about 30,000 T cell genomes, that sorted-subset replicate PCRs used. Some clones are missing from TCRdb's copy, which holds only in-frame ones; the method was immunoSEQ multiplex PCR. The data hold over 950,000 clones, with approximately 80% observed a single time. Comments on this clone: What it binds is not known.

Study findings and constraints: The diversity represented, both genetic and in exposure history, was limited by few donors.

The V end lost 8 bases, the J end lost 4 bases, and 18 bases lay between the germline ends. CDR3 size: 14 residues. CDR1 SNHLY and CDR2 FYNNEI come from the germline V gene. The source is a man aged 18 to 35 in good health. Some clones in this sample may be carry-over from other donors' samples. The rearrangement joins TRBV2 to TRBJ2-7; TRBD2 might be the D (6 bases). Sequenced: memory CD4+ T cells from PBMCs. Subset meaning: CD45RA-negative fraction. The CDR3 bases are TGTGCCAGCGCGGCGGGGACCGCTCCGTACGAGCAGTACTTC. Translating it yields CASAAGTAPYEQYF.